Sequencing of this T cell receptor (beta chain) was carried out in a study of beta chain features in type 1 diabetes. About the research overall: Across all samples, over 85 million sorted cells were examined.

The sequenced template was cDNA made from the entire isolated RNA. Naive, central memory and regulatory T cell samples yielded some 3.9 million reads on average. Produced via immunoSEQ multiplex PCR; TCRdb's table is partial and in-frame only. The sample carries hundreds of thousands of clones, roughly 13% recorded once. Notes on the study in general: Sampled from patients, naive, central memory and Treg TCRB repertoires appeared more similar than those sampled from healthy donors. There was a moderate but significant shortening of TCRB CDR3s in all four CD4+ subsets of Type 1 diabetes patients.

The germline V gene has CDR1 KGHSH and CDR2 LQKENI. CDR3 size: 13 residues. The J segment lost 8 bases and the V segment lost 1 base, leaving 4 bases of the junction unmatched. A note on this clone: Its antigen is still unknown.

The TCR comes from a man in his late teens or twenties with type 1 diabetes. The chain links TRBV18 to TRBJ1-1; TRBD1 matches 7 bases. Sequences were obtained from naive CD4+ T cells from blood. CDR3 nucleotides: TGTGCCAGCTCACCACGGGACAGTCGCGAAGCTTTCTTT. It translates to CASSPRDSREAFF.